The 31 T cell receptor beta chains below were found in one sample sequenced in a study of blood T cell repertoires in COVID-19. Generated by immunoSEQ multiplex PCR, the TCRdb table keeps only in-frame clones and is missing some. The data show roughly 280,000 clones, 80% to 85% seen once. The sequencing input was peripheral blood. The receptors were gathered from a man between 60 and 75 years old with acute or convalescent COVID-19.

The CDR3 sequence is CASSTTGQAYEQYF. The CDR3 DNA sequence: TGTGCCAGTAGTACAACGGGACAGGCCTACGAGCAGTACTTC. V gene TRBV19 combines with J gene TRBJ2-7; 8 nucleotides line up with TRBD1. V dropped 4 bases and J dropped 2; count of bases not matched to a gene: 4. This CDR3 contains 14 residues. Germline loops: CDR1 LNHDA, CDR2 SQIVND (reference sequence).

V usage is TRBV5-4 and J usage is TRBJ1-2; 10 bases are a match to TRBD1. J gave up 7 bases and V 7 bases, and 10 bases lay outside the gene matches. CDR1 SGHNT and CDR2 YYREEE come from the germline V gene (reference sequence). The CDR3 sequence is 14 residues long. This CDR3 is CASLTSGTGVGYTF. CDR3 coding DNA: TGTGCCAGCTTAACCTCCGGGACAGGGGTTGGCTACACCTTC.

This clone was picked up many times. In DNA, the CDR3 is TGTGCCAGCAGTCAGACAGCCTACGAGCAGTACTTC. It translates to CASSQTAYEQYF. This chain connects TRBV12-3 or TRBV12-4 to TRBJ2-7; weak D call: TRBD1 (5 bases). The CDR3 totals 12 residues. V lost 5 bases and J 2 bases, leaving 7 bases between the germline ends.

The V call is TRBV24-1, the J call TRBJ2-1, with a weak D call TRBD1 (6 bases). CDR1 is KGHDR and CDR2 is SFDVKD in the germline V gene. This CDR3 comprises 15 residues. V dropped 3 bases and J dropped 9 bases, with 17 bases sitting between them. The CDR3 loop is CATSDTSGALGEQFF. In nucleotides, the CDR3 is TGTGCCACCAGTGATACGTCAGGGGCTCTGGGTGAGCAGTTCTTC.

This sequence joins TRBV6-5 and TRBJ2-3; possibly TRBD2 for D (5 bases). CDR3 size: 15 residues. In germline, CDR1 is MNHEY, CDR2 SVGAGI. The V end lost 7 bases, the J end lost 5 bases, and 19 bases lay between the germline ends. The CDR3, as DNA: TGTGCCAGCACGGGTCCCGACTTGGGGAGAGATACGCAGTATTTT. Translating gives CASTGPDLGRDTQYF.

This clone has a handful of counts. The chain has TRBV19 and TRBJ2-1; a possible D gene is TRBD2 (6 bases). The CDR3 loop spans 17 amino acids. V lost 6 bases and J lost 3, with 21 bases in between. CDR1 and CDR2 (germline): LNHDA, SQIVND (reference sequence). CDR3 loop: CASSSQELKTSYNEQFF. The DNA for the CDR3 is TGTGCCAGTAGCAGCCAGGAATTGAAGACTAGCTACAATGAGCAGTTCTTC.

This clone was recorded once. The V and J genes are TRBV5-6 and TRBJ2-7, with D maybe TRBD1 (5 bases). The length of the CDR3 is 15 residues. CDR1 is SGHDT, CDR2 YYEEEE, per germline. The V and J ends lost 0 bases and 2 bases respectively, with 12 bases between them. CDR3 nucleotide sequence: TGTGCCAGCAGCTTGGACCTGACAGAAACCTACGAGCAGTACTTC. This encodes CASSLDLTETYEQYF.

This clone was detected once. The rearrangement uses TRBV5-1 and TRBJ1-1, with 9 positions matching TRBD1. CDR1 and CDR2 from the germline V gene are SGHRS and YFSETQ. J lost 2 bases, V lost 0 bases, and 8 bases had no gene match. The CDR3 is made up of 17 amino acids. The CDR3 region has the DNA TGCGCCAGCAGCTTGGCCGCCTACAGGGGGCATAACACTGAAGCTTTCTTT. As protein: CASSLAAYRGHNTEAFF.

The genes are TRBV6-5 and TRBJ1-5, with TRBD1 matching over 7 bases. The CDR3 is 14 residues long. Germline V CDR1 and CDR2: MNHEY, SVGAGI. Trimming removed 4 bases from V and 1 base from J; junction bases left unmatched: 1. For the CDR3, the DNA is TGTGCCAGCAGTTCGACAGGGAGCAATCAGCCCCAGCATTTT. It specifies CASSSTGSNQPQHF.

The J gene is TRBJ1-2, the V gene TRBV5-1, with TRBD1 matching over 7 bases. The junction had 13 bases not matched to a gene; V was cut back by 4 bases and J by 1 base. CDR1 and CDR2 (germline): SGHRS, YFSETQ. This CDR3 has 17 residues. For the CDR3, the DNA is TGCGCCAGCAGCCTCGGGACAGCAAGGCTTAGTAACTATGGCTACACCTTC. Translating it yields CASSLGTARLSNYGYTF. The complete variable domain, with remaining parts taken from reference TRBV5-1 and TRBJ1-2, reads KAGVTQTPRYLIKTRGQQVTLSCSPISGHRSVSWYQQTPGQGLQFLFEYFSETQRNKGNFPGRFSGRQFSNSRSEMNVSTLELGDSALYLCASSLGTARLSNYGYTFGSGTRLTVV.

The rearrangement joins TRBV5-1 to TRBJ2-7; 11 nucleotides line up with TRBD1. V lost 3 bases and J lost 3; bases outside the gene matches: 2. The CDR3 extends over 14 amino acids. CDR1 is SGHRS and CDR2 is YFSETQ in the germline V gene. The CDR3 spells CASSWDRGNYEQYF. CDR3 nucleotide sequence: TGCGCCAGCAGCTGGGACAGGGGGAACTACGAGCAGTACTTC.

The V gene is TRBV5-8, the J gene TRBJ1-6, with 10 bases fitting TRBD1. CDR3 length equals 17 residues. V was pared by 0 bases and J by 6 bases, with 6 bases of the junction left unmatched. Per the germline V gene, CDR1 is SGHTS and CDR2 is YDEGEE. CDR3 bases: TGTGCCAGCAGCTTGGGAGACAGGGGGCGCGGTAATTCACCCCTCCACTTT. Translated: CASSLGDRGRGNSPLHF.

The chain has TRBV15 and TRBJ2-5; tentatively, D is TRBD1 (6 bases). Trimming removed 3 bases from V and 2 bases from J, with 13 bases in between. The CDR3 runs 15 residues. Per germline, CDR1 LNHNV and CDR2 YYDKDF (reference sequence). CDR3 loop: CATSRGAVRQETQYF. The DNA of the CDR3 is TGTGCCACCAGCAGGGGGGCCGTGAGACAAGAGACCCAGTACTTC.

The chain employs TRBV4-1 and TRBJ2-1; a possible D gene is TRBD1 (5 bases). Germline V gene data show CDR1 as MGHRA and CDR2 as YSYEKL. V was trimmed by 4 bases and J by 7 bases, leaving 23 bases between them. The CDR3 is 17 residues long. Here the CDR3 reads CASSPLVVGQRPNEQFF. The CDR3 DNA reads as TGCGCCAGCAGCCCCTTAGTAGTGGGGCAACGGCCTAATGAGCAGTTCTTC.

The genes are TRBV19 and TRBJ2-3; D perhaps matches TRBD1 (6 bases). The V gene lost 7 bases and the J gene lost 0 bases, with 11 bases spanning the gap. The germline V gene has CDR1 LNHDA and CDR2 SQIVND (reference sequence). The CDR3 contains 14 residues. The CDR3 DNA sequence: TGTGCCAGTACCCCGGGACATAGCACAGATACGCAGTATTTT. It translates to CASTPGHSTDTQYF.

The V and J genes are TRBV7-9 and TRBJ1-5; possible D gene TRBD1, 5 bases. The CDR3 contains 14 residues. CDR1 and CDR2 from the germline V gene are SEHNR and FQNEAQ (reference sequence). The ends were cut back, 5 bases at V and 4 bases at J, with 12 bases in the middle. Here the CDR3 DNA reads TGTGCCAGCAGCCATGGACATGAAAATCAGCCCCAGCATTTT. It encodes CASSHGHENQPQHF.

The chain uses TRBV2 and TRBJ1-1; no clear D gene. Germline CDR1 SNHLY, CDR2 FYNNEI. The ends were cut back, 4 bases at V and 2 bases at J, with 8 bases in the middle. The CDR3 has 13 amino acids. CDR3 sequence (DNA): TGTGCCAGCAGTGGCGGATTAAACACTGAAGCTTTCTTT. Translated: CASSGGLNTEAFF.

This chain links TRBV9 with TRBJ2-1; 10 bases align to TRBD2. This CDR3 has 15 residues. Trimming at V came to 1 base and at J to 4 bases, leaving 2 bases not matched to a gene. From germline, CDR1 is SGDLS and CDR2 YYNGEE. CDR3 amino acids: CASSVLLAGYNEQFF. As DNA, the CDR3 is TGTGCCAGCAGCGTATTACTAGCGGGGTACAATGAGCAGTTCTTC.

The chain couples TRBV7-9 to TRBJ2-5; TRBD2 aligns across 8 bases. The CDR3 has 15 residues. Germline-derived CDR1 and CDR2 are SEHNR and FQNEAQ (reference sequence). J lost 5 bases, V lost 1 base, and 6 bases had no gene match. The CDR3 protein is CASSLDGGAVETQYF. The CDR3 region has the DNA TGTGCCAGCAGCTTAGACGGGGGGGCAGTGGAGACCCAGTACTTC.

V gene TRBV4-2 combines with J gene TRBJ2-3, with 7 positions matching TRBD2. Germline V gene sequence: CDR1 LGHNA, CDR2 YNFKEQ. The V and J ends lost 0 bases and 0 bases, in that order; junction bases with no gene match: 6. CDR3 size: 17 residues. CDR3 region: CASSQEWRGLSTDTQYF. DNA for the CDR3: TGTGCCAGCAGCCAAGAATGGCGGGGGTTAAGCACAGATACGCAGTATTTT.

The CDR3 DNA sequence: TGTGCCAGCTCGCCTACGGGGACAAGAGAAGCTTTCTTT. This translates into CASSPTGTREAFF. The gene calls are TRBV18 and TRBJ1-1; perhaps TRBD1 as D (6 bases). From germline, CDR1 is KGHSH and CDR2 LQKENI. V was clipped by 6 bases and J by 8 bases, with 16 bases between them. CDR3 length equals 13 residues. Combining the CDR3 with reference TRBV18 and TRBJ1-1 gives the whole variable domain NAGVMQNPRHLVRRRGQEARLRCSPMKGHSHVYWYRQLPEEGLKFMVYLQKENIIDESGMPKERFSAEFPKEGPSILRIQQVVRGDSAAYFCASSPTGTREAFFGQGTRLTVV.

This CDR3 reads CASRLQVNTEAFF. CDR3 bases: TGTGCCAGCAGGTTACAGGTGAACACTGAAGCTTTCTTT. J is TRBJ1-1 and V is TRBV2; D possibly corresponds to TRBD1 (5 bases). CDR1 is SNHLY and CDR2 is FYNNEI in the germline V gene. The ends were cut back, 6 bases at V and 0 bases at J, with 8 bases in the middle. The CDR3 has 13 amino acids.

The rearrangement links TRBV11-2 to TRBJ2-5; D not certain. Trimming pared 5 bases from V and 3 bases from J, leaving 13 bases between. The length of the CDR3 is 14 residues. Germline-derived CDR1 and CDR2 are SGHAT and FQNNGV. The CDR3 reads CASSISPTKETQYF. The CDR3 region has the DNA TGTGCCAGCAGCATTAGCCCTACTAAAGAGACCCAGTACTTC.

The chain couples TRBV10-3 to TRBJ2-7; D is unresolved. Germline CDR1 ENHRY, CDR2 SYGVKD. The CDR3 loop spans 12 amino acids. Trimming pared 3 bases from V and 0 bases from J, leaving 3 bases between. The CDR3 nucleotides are TGTGCCATCAGTGACGTCTCCTACGAGCAGTACTTC. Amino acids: CAISDVSYEQYF.

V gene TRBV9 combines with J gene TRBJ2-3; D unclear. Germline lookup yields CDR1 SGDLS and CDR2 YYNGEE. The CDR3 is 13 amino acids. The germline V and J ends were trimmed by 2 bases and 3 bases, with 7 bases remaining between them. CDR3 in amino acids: CASSVPGTDTQYF. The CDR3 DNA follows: TGTGCCAGCAGCGTCCCCGGGACAGATACGCAGTATTTT.

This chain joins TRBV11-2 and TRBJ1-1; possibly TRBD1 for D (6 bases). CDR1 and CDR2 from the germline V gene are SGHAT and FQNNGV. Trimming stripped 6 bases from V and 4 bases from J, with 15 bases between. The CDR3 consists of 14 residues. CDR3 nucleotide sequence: TGTGCCAGCAGTCCTCAGGGGAGCGGCACTGAAGCTTTCTTT. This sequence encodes CASSPQGSGTEAFF.

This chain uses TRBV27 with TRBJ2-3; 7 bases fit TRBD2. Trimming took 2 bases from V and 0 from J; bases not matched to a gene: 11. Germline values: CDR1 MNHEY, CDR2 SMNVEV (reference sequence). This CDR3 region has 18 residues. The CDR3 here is CASSLGALGGKSTDTQYF. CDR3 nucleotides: TGTGCCAGCAGTTTAGGAGCTTTGGGAGGGAAAAGCACAGATACGCAGTATTTT.

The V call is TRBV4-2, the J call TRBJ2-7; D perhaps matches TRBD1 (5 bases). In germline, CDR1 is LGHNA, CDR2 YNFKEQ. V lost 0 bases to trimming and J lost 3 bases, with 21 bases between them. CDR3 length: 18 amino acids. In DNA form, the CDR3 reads TGTGCCAGCAGCCAAGATAATGTGGGCAGGACAATTCTCTACGAGCAGTACTTC. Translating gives CASSQDNVGRTILYEQYF.

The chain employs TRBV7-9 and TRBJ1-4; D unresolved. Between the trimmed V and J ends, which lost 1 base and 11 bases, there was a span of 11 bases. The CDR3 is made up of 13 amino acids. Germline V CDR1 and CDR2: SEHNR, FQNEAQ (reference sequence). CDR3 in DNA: TGTGCCAGCAGCTTAGGAGTTATGGAGAAACTGTTTTTT. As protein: CASSLGVMEKLFF.

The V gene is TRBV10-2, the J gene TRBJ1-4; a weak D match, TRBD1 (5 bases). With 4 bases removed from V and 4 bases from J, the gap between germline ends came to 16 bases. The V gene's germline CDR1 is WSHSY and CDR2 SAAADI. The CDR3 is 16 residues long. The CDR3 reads CASSVFVGGLNEKLFF. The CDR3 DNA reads TGCGCCAGCAGTGTTTTTGTCGGGGGACTTAATGAAAAACTGTTTTTT.

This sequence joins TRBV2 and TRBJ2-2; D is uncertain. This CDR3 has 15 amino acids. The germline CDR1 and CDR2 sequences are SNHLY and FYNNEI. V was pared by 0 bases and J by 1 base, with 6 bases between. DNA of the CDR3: TGTGCCAGCAGTGAAGCCCGACTGAACACCGGGGAGCTGTTTTTT. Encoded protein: CASSEARLNTGELFF.